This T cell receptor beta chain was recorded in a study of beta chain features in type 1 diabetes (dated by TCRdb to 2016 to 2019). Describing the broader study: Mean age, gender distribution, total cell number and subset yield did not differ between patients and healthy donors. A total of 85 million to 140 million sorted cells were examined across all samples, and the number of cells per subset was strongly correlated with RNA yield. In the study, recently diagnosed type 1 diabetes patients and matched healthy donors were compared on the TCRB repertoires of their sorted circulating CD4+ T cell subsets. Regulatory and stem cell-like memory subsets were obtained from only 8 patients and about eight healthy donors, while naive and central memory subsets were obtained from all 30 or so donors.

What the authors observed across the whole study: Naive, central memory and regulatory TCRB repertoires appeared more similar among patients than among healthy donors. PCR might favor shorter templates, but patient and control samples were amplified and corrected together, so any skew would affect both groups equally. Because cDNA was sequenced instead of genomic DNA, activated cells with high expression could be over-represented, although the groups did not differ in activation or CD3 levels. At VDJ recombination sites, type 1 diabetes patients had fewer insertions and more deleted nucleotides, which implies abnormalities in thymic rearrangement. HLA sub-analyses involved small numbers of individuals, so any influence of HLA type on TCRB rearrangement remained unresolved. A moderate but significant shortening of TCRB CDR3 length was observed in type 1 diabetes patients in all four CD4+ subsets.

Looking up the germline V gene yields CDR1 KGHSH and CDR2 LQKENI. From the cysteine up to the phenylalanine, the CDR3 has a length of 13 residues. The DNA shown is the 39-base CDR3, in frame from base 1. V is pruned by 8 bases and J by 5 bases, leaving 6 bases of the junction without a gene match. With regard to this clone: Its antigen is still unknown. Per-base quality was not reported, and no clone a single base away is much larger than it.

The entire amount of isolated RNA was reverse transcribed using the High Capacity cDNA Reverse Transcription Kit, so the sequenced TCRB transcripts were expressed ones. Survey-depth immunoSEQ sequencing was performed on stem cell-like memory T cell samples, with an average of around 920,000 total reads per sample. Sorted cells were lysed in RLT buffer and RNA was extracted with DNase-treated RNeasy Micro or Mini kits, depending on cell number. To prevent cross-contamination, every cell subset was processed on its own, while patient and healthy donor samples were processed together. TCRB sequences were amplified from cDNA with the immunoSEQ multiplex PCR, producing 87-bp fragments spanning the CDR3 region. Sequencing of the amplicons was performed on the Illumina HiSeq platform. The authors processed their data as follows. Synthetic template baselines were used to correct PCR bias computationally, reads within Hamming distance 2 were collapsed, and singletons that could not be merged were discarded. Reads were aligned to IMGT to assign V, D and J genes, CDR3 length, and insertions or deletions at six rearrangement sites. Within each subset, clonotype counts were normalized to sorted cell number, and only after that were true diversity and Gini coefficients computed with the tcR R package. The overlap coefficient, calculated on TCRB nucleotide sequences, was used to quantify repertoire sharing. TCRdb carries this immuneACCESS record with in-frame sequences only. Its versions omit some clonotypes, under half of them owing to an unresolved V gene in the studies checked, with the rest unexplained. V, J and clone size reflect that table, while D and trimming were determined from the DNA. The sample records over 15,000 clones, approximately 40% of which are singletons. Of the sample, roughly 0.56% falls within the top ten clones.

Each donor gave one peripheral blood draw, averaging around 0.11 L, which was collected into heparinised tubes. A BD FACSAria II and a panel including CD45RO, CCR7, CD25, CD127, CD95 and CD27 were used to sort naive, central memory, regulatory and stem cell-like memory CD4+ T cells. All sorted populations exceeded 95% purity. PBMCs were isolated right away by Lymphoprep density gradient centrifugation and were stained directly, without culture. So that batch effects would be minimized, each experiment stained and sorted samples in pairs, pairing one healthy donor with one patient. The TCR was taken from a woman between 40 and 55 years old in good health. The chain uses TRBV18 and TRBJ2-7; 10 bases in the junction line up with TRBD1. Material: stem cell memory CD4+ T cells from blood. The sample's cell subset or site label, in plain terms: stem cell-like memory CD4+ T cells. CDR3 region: CASPRDRGDEQYF. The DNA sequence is TGTGCCAGCCCTCGGGACAGGGGCGACGAGCAGTACTTC.